Following are 5 T cell receptor beta chains from one sample sequenced in a study of cytomegalovirus exposure and HLA in healthy donors. With 60 Vbeta and 13 Jbeta primers, the PCR was carried out. Libraries were prepared by immunoSEQ multiplex PCR; TCRdb keeps only in-frame clonotypes and omits some of them. The specimen's table records around 70,000 clones. Specimen: PBMCs. All receptors derive from a woman aged 40-49 years in good health and CMV-seropositive.

The chain couples TRBV28 to TRBJ2-7; D is perhaps TRBD1 (6 bases). The CDR3 covers 15 residues. The germline CDR1 and CDR2 sequences are MDHEN and SYDVKM. Trimming cost V 6 bases and J 3 bases, with 18 bases left between them. CDR3 DNA: TGTGCCAGCAGCGGGGTGGGGGCAGCTCTCTACGAGCAGTACTTC. It codes for CASSGVGAALYEQYF.

The chain recombines TRBV5-5 with TRBJ2-3, with D perhaps matching TRBD1 (6 bases). Germline values: CDR1 SGHKS, CDR2 YYEKEE (reference sequence). Trimming pared 4 bases from V and 2 bases from J, leaving 20 bases between. The CDR3 runs 17 residues. CDR3 protein: CASSALFPGDLTDTQYF. The CDR3 bases are TGTGCCAGCAGCGCTTTATTTCCAGGGGACCTCACAGATACGCAGTATTTT.

The chain is built from TRBV5-4 and TRBJ2-7; tentative D call: TRBD2 (6 bases). This CDR3 is built from 13 residues. The germline gives CDR1 SGHNT, CDR2 YYREEE (reference sequence). Trimming took 2 bases from V and 6 from J, leaving 12 bases between them. CDR3 sequence reads: CASSFGGDREQYF. The CDR3 bases are TGTGCCAGCAGCTTTGGAGGGGACCGCGAGCAGTACTTC.

The rearrangement uses TRBV5-4 and TRBJ2-3; maybe TRBD2 (7 bases). The CDR3 is made up of 15 amino acids. Trimming took 3 bases from V and 2 from J, leaving 13 bases between them. Per the germline V gene, CDR1 is SGHNT and CDR2 is YYREEE (reference sequence). The CDR3 DNA sequence: TGTGCCAGCAGCTGGGGGGGGGCGACCACAGATACGCAGTATTTT. Its protein is CASSWGGATTDTQYF.

This chain links TRBV29-1 with TRBJ2-2, with 9 bases lining up with TRBD1. J was trimmed by 0 bases and V by 5 bases; bases with no gene match: 4. CDR3 length: 15 residues. Germline V gives CDR1 SQVTM, CDR2 ANQGSEA. The CDR3 nucleotides read TGCAGCGTTAGGGACAGGGCTGCGAACACCGGGGAGCTGTTTTTT. Encoded protein: CSVRDRAANTGELFF.